The rows below give T cell receptor beta chains drawn from one sample of a study of T cell repertoires in cytomegalovirus infection. TCRdb re-derived calls from the reads in MiXCR, one entry per CDR3 protein. The sample lists some 170,000 distinct CDR3 sequences; about 18% were seen once. The material sequenced was CD8+ T cells from PBMCs. All receptors come from a human donor in good health (CMV status not recorded). Some clones in this sample may be carry-over from other donors' samples. Both conserved end residues are part of each CDR3. The order of the fields is D gene, J gene, V gene, clone size, CDR3 DNA, CDR3 protein. The D gene is left open where the match is weak. Only part of the rows carry a size: once, few, many, or a class if the clone is expanded.

.	TRBJ1-5	TRBV12-3/TRBV12-4	.	TGTGCCAGCAGTTTAGTCAATCAGCCCCAGCATTTT	CASSLVNQPQHF
.	TRBJ2-1	TRBV7-9	.	TGTGCCAGCAGCCCTCAAGACAATGAGCAGTTCTTC	CASSPQDNEQFF
.	TRBJ1-2	TRBV28	few	TGTGCCAGCAGGGACAGAGCCACCGACTATGGCTACACCTTC	CASRDRATDYGYTF
.	TRBJ2-7	TRBV6-5	.	TGTGCCAGCAGTTACAGTGGAGACAGCGAACACTCCTACGAGCAGTACTTC	CASSYSGDSEHSYEQYF
.	TRBJ1-6	TRBV7-9	.	TGTGCCAGCAGACAGGGAAATTCACCCCTCCACTTT	CASRQGNSPLHF
TRBD2	TRBJ2-7	TRBV19	.	TGTGCCAGTAGTCCTTACCGTGGACTAGTTGGCGAGCAGTACTTC	CASSPYRGLVGEQYF
TRBD1	TRBJ2-7	TRBV9	.	TGTGCCAGCAGCGTCGGGACAGGACTCTCCTACGAGCAGTACTTC	CASSVGTGLSYEQYF
.	TRBJ1-2	TRBV7-2	few	TGTGCCAGCAGCCCAGGCAGTGGGGGTCTTGGCTACACCTTC	CASSPGSGGLGYTF
TRBD1	TRBJ2-2	TRBV6-2/TRBV6-3	.	TGTGCCAGCAGTCCTACTACTCCGGGACAGGCCTACACCGGGGAGCTGTTTTTT	CASSPTTPGQAYTGELFF
.	TRBJ1-2	TRBV15	.	TGTGCCACCAGCGGAGGTATTCTAGGCTACACCTTC	CATSGGILGYTF
.	TRBJ2-2	TRBV12-3/TRBV12-4	few	TGTGCCAGCAGTTTAGATGAGGACTACACCGGGGAGCTGTTTTTT	CASSLDEDYTGELFF
.	TRBJ2-5	TRBV28	few	TGTGCCAGCAGTTCAGATACGCCCCAAGAGACCCAGTACTTC	CASSSDTPQETQYF
.	TRBJ2-7	TRBV14	few	TGTGCCAGCAGCACCAGGGAGGACTACGAGCAGTACTTC	CASSTREDYEQYF
.	TRBJ2-7	TRBV7-2	few	TGTGCCAGCAGCTTTAGTGCTTACGAGCAGTACTTC	CASSFSAYEQYF
.	TRBJ1-5	TRBV7-2	.	TGTGCCAGCAGCTCCCAAAGCCACAGGGTCAATAATCAGCCCCAGCATTTT	CASSSQSHRVNNQPQHF